Below, 26 T cell receptor beta chains from the same sample are listed, as sequenced in a study of blood T cell repertoires in COVID-19 (TCRdb year 2020). Preparation of the library involved the immunoSEQ multiplex PCR assay. This is the immuneACCESS table as TCRdb keeps it, with only in-frame sequences that have V and J called. A part of the clones is gone; compared with another copy, unresolved V genes explain less than half, and the rest is unexplained. The sample table contains 150,000 to 200,000 clones; only one count was recorded for more than 85% of them. 2% of the sample belongs to the ten largest clones. Sequencing input: peripheral blood. These receptors originate from a woman in her fifties or sixties with COVID-19, enrolled during active disease.

The J gene is TRBJ2-3, the V gene TRBV7-3, with 9 bases identical to TRBD1. The CDR3 sequence is 15 residues long. Trimming removed 3 bases from V and 6 bases from J; junction bases left unmatched: 7. Germline lookup yields CDR1 SGHTA and CDR2 FQGTGA. The DNA of the CDR3 is TGTGCCAGCAGCTTGGGACAGGGCGGAGGCGATACGCAGTATTTT. Encoded protein: CASSLGQGGGDTQYF.

V gene TRBV11-2 combines with J gene TRBJ1-2; 7 bases agree with TRBD1. Germline CDR1 is SGHAT and CDR2 is FQNNGV. V shed 5 bases and J 0 bases; nucleotides not matched to a gene: 12. This CDR3 has 17 amino acids. The CDR3 sequence: CASSPRSTGLTNYGYTF. CDR3 in DNA: TGTGCCAGCAGCCCCCGATCGACAGGGCTGACTAACTATGGCTACACCTTC.

The gene calls are TRBV24-1 and TRBJ2-2; TRBD2 aligns across 12 bases. This CDR3 has 16 residues. Per the germline V gene, CDR1 is KGHDR and CDR2 is SFDVKD. V was clipped by 6 bases and J by 7 bases; unmatched bases: 8. Written as DNA, the CDR3 is TGTGCCACCAGTCTGACTAGCGGGGGCAGAGGCGGGGAGCTGTTTTTT. It codes for CATSLTSGGRGGELFF.

The chain links TRBV6-5 to TRBJ1-5; D is unclear. The germline V gene encodes CDR1 MNHEY and CDR2 SVGAGI. The CDR3 loop spans 14 amino acids. V was clipped by 5 bases and J by 0 bases, with 8 bases between them. The chain's CDR3 is CASSSRYSNQPQHF. As DNA, the CDR3 is TGTGCCAGCAGTAGTAGATATAGCAATCAGCCCCAGCATTTT.

This sequence joins TRBV19 and TRBJ1-2; 8 nucleotides line up with TRBD1. CDR3 size: 12 residues. V lost 7 bases to trimming and J lost 8 bases; unmatched junction nucleotides: 6. Germline lookup yields CDR1 LNHDA and CDR2 SQIVND (reference sequence). The chain's CDR3 is CASTQGVGGYTF. The CDR3 bases are TGTGCCAGTACACAGGGGGTGGGCGGCTACACCTTC.

The chain joins TRBV10-2 to TRBJ1-4; D possibly corresponds to TRBD1 (6 bases). This CDR3 has 16 amino acids. The germline gives CDR1 WSHSY, CDR2 SAAADI. Trimming pared 2 bases from V and 0 bases from J, leaving 10 bases between. CDR3 loop: CASSEPNRATNEKLFF. CDR3 nucleotide sequence: TGCGCCAGCAGTGAGCCGAACAGGGCAACTAATGAAAAACTGTTTTTT.

The CDR3 loop is CASSTQFYNSPLHF. The CDR3 nucleotides read TGTGCCAGCAGTACACAGTTCTATAATTCACCCCTCCACTTT. The rearrangement uses TRBV27 and TRBJ1-6; D is uncertain. The CDR3 length is 14 residues. CDR1 and CDR2 (germline): MNHEY, SMNVEV (reference sequence). Trimming took off 5 bases at V and 3 bases at J, with 8 bases between the two ends.

V is TRBV3-1 (or the pseudogene TRBV3-2) and J is TRBJ1-5, with 8 bases aligning to TRBD1. Trimming cost V 3 bases and J 3 bases; bases outside gene matches: 1. Germline V CDR1 and CDR2: LGHDT, YNNKEL (reference sequence). The CDR3 is 14 residues long. The CDR3 nucleotides read TGTGCCAGCAGCCAGACAGGGGACAATCAGCCCCAGCATTTT. Its protein is CASSQTGDNQPQHF.

V gene TRBV18 combines with J gene TRBJ1-2, with 10 bases identical to TRBD1. V was clipped by 4 bases and J by 14 bases; unmatched bases: 13. The CDR3 loop spans 14 amino acids. The germline CDR1 and CDR2 sequences are KGHSH and LQKENI. The CDR3 protein is CASSLDDRGRTYTF. The CDR3 DNA is TGTGCCAGCTCACTGGACGACAGGGGGCGGACGTATACCTTC.

The chain links TRBV24-1 to TRBJ2-3; 11 nucleotides align to TRBD2. The CDR3 length is 16 residues. Per the germline V gene, CDR1 is KGHDR and CDR2 is SFDVKD. After removal of 2 bases from V and 4 bases from J, the junction contained 4 bases not matched to a gene. CDR3 bases: TGTGCCACCAGTGATTCCGTAGCGGGGGGGCCAGATACGCAGTATTTT. It translates to CATSDSVAGGPDTQYF.

The rearrangement uses TRBV11-3 and TRBJ1-1, with D perhaps matching TRBD1 (5 bases). The CDR3 consists of 14 residues. V lost 5 bases to trimming and J lost 0 bases, with 10 bases between them. Germline V gives CDR1 SGHNT, CDR2 YENEEA. CDR3 residues: CASSKTAMNTEAFF. CDR3 DNA: TGTGCCAGCAGCAAGACAGCCATGAACACTGAAGCTTTCTTT.

The chain is built from TRBV2 and TRBJ1-1; D may be TRBD1 (6 bases). This CDR3 contains 14 residues. The germline V gene encodes CDR1 SNHLY and CDR2 FYNNEI. Trimming removed 5 bases at V and 4 bases at J, with 14 bases between. In nucleotides, the CDR3 is TGTGCCAGCAGTCAGTACAGGGTGCGCACTGAAGCTTTCTTT. It encodes CASSQYRVRTEAFF.

The V gene is TRBV5-1, the J gene TRBJ1-1; maybe TRBD1 (6 bases). The CDR3 spans 15 residues. V lost 4 bases and J lost 4, with 17 bases in between. Germline CDR1 is SGHRS and CDR2 is YFSETQ. CDR3 sequence: CASSPSRGLVTEAFF. In nucleotides, the CDR3 is TGCGCCAGCAGCCCGTCCAGGGGTTTGGTCACTGAAGCTTTCTTT. Looking up the rest from reference TRBV5-1 and TRBJ1-1 gives the full variable domain: KAGVTQTPRYLIKTRGQQVTLSCSPISGHRSVSWYQQTPGQGLQFLFEYFSETQRNKGNFPGRFSGRQFSNSRSEMNVSTLELGDSALYLCASSPSRGLVTEAFFGQGTRLTVV.

V gene TRBV3-1 (or the pseudogene TRBV3-2) combines with J gene TRBJ1-1; no clear D gene. The CDR3 is 12 residues long. V was shortened by 6 bases and J by 1 base, with 6 bases between the two germline ends. CDR1 LGHDT and CDR2 YNNKEL come from the germline V gene (reference sequence). CDR3 residues: CASRTGNTEAFF. In DNA form, the CDR3 reads TGTGCCAGCAGGACGGGGAACACTGAAGCTTTCTTT.

The V call is TRBV9, the J call TRBJ2-3, with 8 bases aligning to TRBD2. V gave up 4 bases and J gave up 2 bases; unmatched junction bases: 3. The CDR3 length is 14 residues. CDR1 SGDLS and CDR2 YYNGEE come from the germline V gene. In DNA form, the CDR3 reads TGTGCCAGCAGCTTAGGACTAGCCACAGATACGCAGTATTTT. Translated, it gives CASSLGLATDTQYF.

About this clone: Other DNA sequences of this sample code for an identical CDR3. V gene TRBV7-3 combines with J gene TRBJ1-1, with a tentative D call TRBD1 (6 bases). The CDR3 spans 14 residues. CDR1 and CDR2 (germline): SGHTA, FQGTGA. V was cut by 2 bases and J by 2 bases, with 9 bases left in between. CDR3 protein: CASSLGGSNTEAFF. The DNA for the CDR3 is TGTGCCAGCAGCTTAGGGGGCAGTAACACTGAAGCTTTCTTT. The whole variable domain, filled in from reference TRBV7-3 and TRBJ1-1, reads GAGVSQTPSNKVTEKGKYVELRCDPISGHTALYWYRQSLGQGPEFLIYFQGTGAADDSGLPNDRFFAVRPEGSVSTLKIQRTERGDSAVYLCASSLGGSNTEAFFGQGTRLTVV.

The chain couples TRBV5-6 to TRBJ1-5; perhaps TRBD1 as D (6 bases). CDR1 is SGHDT, CDR2 YYEEEE, per germline. Trimming cost V 0 bases and J 4 bases, with 11 bases left between them. The CDR3 sequence is 15 residues long. CDR3 protein: CASSLASRGNQPQHF. The CDR3 DNA reads as TGTGCCAGCAGCTTGGCCTCAAGGGGGAATCAGCCCCAGCATTTT.

This clone was observed a single time. The V and J genes are TRBV2 and TRBJ2-5, with D unclear. The CDR3 loop spans 11 amino acids. Trimming pared 5 bases from V and 3 bases from J, leaving 4 bases between. CDR1 is SNHLY, CDR2 FYNNEI, per germline. The CDR3 loop reads CASSFKETQYF. The CDR3 DNA is TGTGCCAGCAGTTTCAAAGAGACCCAGTACTTC.

The V and J genes are TRBV25-1 and TRBJ1-6; a possible D gene is TRBD1 (6 bases). The V end was cut by 3 bases, the J end by 0 bases, with 15 bases between. Germline V gives CDR1 MGHDK, CDR2 SYGVNS. The CDR3 is made up of 18 amino acids. For the CDR3, the DNA is TGTGCCAGCAGTGAGTCCCAGGGGATGGGCTCCTATAATTCACCCCTCCACTTT. As protein: CASSESQGMGSYNSPLHF.

The V call is TRBV12-3 or TRBV12-4, the J call TRBJ1-2, with D uncertain. The CDR3 has 13 residues. Between the trimmed V and J ends, which lost 4 bases and 4 bases, there was a span of 10 bases. The chain's CDR3 is CASSSPSSYGYTF. CDR3 coding DNA: TGTGCCAGCAGTTCCCCCTCCAGCTATGGCTACACCTTC.

A single count supports this clone. The chain combines TRBV20-1 with TRBJ1-1, with 10 bases that match TRBD1. V lost 3 bases to trimming and J lost 1 base; unmatched junction nucleotides: 5. CDR1 is DFQATT, CDR2 SNEGSKA, per germline (reference sequence). The CDR3 is 15 residues long. The CDR3 DNA reads TGCAGTGCTAGTCGGGACAGGGGAGCGAACACTGAAGCTTTCTTT. Its translation: CSASRDRGANTEAFF.

The CDR3 protein is CATGGLRNSPLHF. Here the CDR3 DNA reads TGTGCCACTGGGGGACTTCGCAATTCACCCCTCCACTTT. J is TRBJ1-6 and V is TRBV19, with a possible D match to TRBD1 (5 bases). The CDR3 runs to 13 residues. CDR1 LNHDA and CDR2 SQIVND come from the germline V gene (reference sequence). V was clipped by 10 bases and J by 7 bases, with 14 bases between them.

This chain connects TRBV10-3 to TRBJ1-5; possible D gene TRBD1, 6 bases. Deletions cut 0 bases from V and 4 bases from J, with 10 bases between. This CDR3 is 15 amino acids long. CDR1 is ENHRY, CDR2 SYGVKD, per germline. CDR3 sequence (DNA): TGTGCCATCAGTGAGTCGGGGACACAGAATCAGCCCCAGCATTTT. Its protein product is CAISESGTQNQPQHF.

The V call is TRBV5-1, the J call TRBJ2-5; 12 bases fit TRBD2. V shed 3 bases and J 5 bases; nucleotides not matched to a gene: 8. Per germline, CDR1 SGHRS and CDR2 YFSETQ. The CDR3 runs to 16 residues. DNA of the CDR3: TGCGCCAGCAGCTCATCCCAGCTAGCGGGGGGGGAGACCCAGTACTTC. Protein sequence: CASSSSQLAGGETQYF.

J is TRBJ1-1 and V is TRBV7-8; a possible D gene is TRBD1 (6 bases). This CDR3 contains 14 residues. Germline lookup yields CDR1 SGHVS and CDR2 FQNEAQ. The V and J ends lost 1 base and 3 bases respectively, with 9 bases between them. CDR3 amino acids: CASSLGGTYTEAFF. As DNA, the CDR3 is TGTGCCAGCAGCTTAGGAGGGACATACACTGAAGCTTTCTTT.

This chain's CDR3 is CASSQGVGNYGYTF. The CDR3 region has the DNA TGTGCCAGCAGTCAGGGGGTAGGCAACTATGGCTACACCTTC. The chain joins TRBV27 to TRBJ1-2, with 7 bases lining up with TRBD1. This CDR3 region has 14 residues. The germline V gene encodes CDR1 MNHEY and CDR2 SMNVEV (reference sequence). The V and J ends lost 5 bases and 2 bases, in that order; junction bases with no gene match: 5.